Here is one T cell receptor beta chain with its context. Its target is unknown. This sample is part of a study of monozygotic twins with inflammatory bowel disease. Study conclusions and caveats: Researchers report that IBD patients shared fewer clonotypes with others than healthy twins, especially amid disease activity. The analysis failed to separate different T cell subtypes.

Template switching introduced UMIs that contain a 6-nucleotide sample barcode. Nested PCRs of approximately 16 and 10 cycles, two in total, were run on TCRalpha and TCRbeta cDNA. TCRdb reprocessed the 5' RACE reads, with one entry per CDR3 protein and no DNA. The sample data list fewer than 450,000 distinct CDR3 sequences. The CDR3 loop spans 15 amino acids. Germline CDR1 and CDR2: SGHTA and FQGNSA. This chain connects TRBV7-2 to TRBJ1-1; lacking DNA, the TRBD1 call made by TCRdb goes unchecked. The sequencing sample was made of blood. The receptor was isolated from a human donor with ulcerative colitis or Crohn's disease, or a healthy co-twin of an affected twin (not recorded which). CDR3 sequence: CASSFTGIGNTEAFF. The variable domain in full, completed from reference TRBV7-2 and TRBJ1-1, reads GAGVSQSPSNKVTEKGKDVELRCDPISGHTALYWYRQSLGQGLEFLIYFQGNSAPDKSGLPSDRFSAERTGGSVSTLTIQRTQQEDSAVYLCASSFTGIGNTEAFFGQGTRLTVV.